The 15 T cell receptor beta chains given below trace back to one sample, sequenced in a study of cytomegalovirus exposure and HLA in healthy donors. The PCR was carried out with 60 Vbeta primers and 13 Jbeta primers. The repertoire was sequenced with immunoSEQ multiplex PCR; TCRdb's copy has only in-frame clones and lacks some. The sample carries approximately 280,000 clones, 70% to 90% recorded once. Sequencing used PBMCs. The receptors derive from a middle-aged man in good health and CMV-seropositive.

Points on this clone: The junction does not match germline at one end; this may be a read error. The rearrangement joins TRBV28 to TRBJ1-4, with 8 bases aligning to TRBD1. The CDR3 totals 14 residues. Germline values: CDR1 MDHEN, CDR2 SYDVKM. CDR3 sequence (DNA): TGTGCCAGCAGTTTATGGACAGGGGATGAAAAACAGTTTTTT. As protein: CASSLWTGDEKQFF.

This clone showed up just once. This chain uses TRBV7-2 with TRBJ1-1; the match to TRBD1 covers 8 bases. The CDR3 runs 17 residues. The trim removed 1 base at V and 4 bases at J, leaving 11 bases unmatched. Germline values: CDR1 SGHTA, CDR2 FQGNSA. Written as DNA, the CDR3 is TGTGCCAGCAGCTTAGGGCAGGGGGCGCGGGTGATCACTGAAGCTTTCTTT. Amino acid sequence: CASSLGQGARVITEAFF. Full variable domain (rest looked up from reference TRBV7-2 and TRBJ1-1): GAGVSQSPSNKVTEKGKDVELRCDPISGHTALYWYRQSLGQGLEFLIYFQGNSAPDKSGLPSDRFSAERTGGSVSTLTIQRTQQEDSAVYLCASSLGQGARVITEAFFGQGTRLTVV.

To note about this clone: Germline is not matched at one junction end, which may reflect a read error. The chain uses TRBV9 and TRBJ2-7; 10 bases agree with TRBD1. The germline V gene encodes CDR1 SGDLS and CDR2 YYNGEE. The CDR3 loop spans 15 amino acids. The CDR3 loop reads CASSDGDRGSYEQCF. The CDR3 DNA is TGTGCCAGCAGCGATGGGGACAGGGGCTCCTACGAGCAGTGCTTC.

V usage is TRBV19 and J usage is TRBJ2-2; D is perhaps TRBD2 (7 bases). Trimming cost V 3 bases and J 4 bases, with 15 bases left between them. Germline V gene data show CDR1 as LNHDA and CDR2 as SQIVND (reference sequence). This CDR3 comprises 16 residues. The CDR3 DNA sequence: TGTGCCAGTAGTATTGGTCGGGGGGCGCGCACCGGGGAGCTGTTTTTT. Protein product: CASSIGRGARTGELFF.

To note about this clone: Its ends do not fully match the called genes, so a read error is possible. DNA of the CDR3: TGTTCCAGCAGCCCGGGACAGACTAGCGGGAGGACAGACAATGAGCAGTTCTTC. Translation: CSSSPGQTSGRTDNEQFF. The chain joins TRBV7-9 to TRBJ2-1; the match to TRBD2 covers 13 bases. CDR1 and CDR2 from the germline V gene are SEHNR and FQNEAQ (reference sequence). The CDR3 contains 18 residues.

This chain connects TRBV5-1 to TRBJ2-1, with 7 bases aligning to TRBD1. J was trimmed by 6 bases and V by 4 bases; bases with no gene match: 7. The CDR3 totals 14 residues. Germline V gives CDR1 SGHRS, CDR2 YFSETQ. CDR3 nucleotide sequence: TGCGCCAGCAGCAATCCGACAGGGACCAATGAGCAGTTCTTC. This sequence encodes CASSNPTGTNEQFF.

The rearrangement joins TRBV15 to TRBJ2-7; TRBD2 matches at 10 bases. V was clipped by 3 bases and J by 5 bases; unmatched bases: 10. Looked up from germline, CDR1 is LNHNV and CDR2 is YYDKDF (reference sequence). This CDR3 contains 16 residues. The CDR3 region is CATSRTLAGASDEQYF. CDR3 nucleotide sequence: TGTGCCACCAGCAGGACCCTAGCGGGAGCGTCCGACGAGCAGTACTTC.

The rearrangement joins TRBV9 to TRBJ2-1, with 7 nucleotides matching TRBD2. The J segment lost 5 bases and the V segment lost 3 bases, leaving 5 bases of the junction unmatched. The CDR3 spans 14 residues. The germline CDR1 and CDR2 sequences are SGDLS and YYNGEE. The CDR3, as DNA: TGTGCCAGCAGCGAGCGGGATAGCCACAATGAGCAGTTCTTC. Residues: CASSERDSHNEQFF.

This chain connects TRBV11-3 to TRBJ1-1, with 8 bases matching TRBD1. Trimming at V came to 5 bases and at J to 11 bases, leaving 10 bases not matched to a gene. In germline, CDR1 is SGHNT, CDR2 YENEEA. The CDR3 is made up of 13 amino acids. CDR3 DNA sequence: TGTGCCAGCAGCCCGGGACAGGAGACTCGGGCTTTCTTT. As protein: CASSPGQETRAFF. The complete variable domain, with remaining parts taken from reference TRBV11-3 and TRBJ1-1, reads EAGVVQSPRYKIIEKKQPVAFWCNPISGHNTLYWYLQNLGQGPELLIRYENEEAVDDSQLPKDRFSAERLKGVDSTLKIQPAELGDSAVYLCASSPGQETRAFFGQGTRLTVV.

The chain combines TRBV2 with TRBJ2-1; 13 nucleotides align to TRBD2. Unmatched junction bases numbered 17, after V lost 11 bases and J lost 10 bases. In germline, CDR1 is SNHLY, CDR2 FYNNEI. This CDR3 has 16 residues. CDR3 sequence: CAGLRGLAGKPEEQFF. The CDR3 coding sequence is TGTGCCGGACTCCGGGGACTAGCGGGGAAGCCGGAAGAGCAGTTCTTC.

CDR3 nucleotides: TGTGCCAGCAGTTTGTCCTATGACTACGAGCAGTACTTC. Its translation: CASSLSYDYEQYF. V usage is TRBV27 and J usage is TRBJ2-7; D unclear. Deletions cut 3 bases from V and 3 bases from J, with 9 bases between. The CDR3 spans 13 residues. The germline CDR1 and CDR2 sequences are MNHEY and SMNVEV (reference sequence).

V gene TRBV6-1 combines with J gene TRBJ1-5; D is uncertain. CDR1 and CDR2 (germline): MNHNS, SASEGT. V lost 3 bases to trimming and J lost 0 bases, with 9 bases between them. The CDR3 covers 15 residues. The CDR3 sequence: CASSEAAYSNQPQHF. Here the CDR3 DNA reads TGTGCCAGCAGTGAGGCGGCCTATAGCAATCAGCCCCAGCATTTT.

The rearrangement links TRBV20-1 to TRBJ2-7; possibly TRBD2 for D (5 bases). Germline V gives CDR1 DFQATT, CDR2 SNEGSKA (reference sequence). The CDR3 totals 11 residues. The ends were cut back, 3 bases at V and 6 bases at J, with 9 bases in the middle. This CDR3 reads CSASEGFEQYF. CDR3 DNA: TGCAGTGCTAGTGAGGGCTTCGAGCAGTACTTC.

The chain couples TRBV28 to TRBJ1-1, with D hard to call. The CDR3 is 15 amino acids. Trimming pared 1 base from V and 1 base from J, leaving 10 bases between. Germline V CDR1 and CDR2: MDHEN, SYDVKM. The CDR3 DNA sequence: TGTGCCAGCAGTTTATTCCCCGGAGGGAACACTGAAGCTTTCTTT. As protein: CASSLFPGGNTEAFF.

This clone was recorded only once. The rearrangement joins TRBV28 to TRBJ2-5, with 10 bases identical to TRBD2. Looked up from germline, CDR1 is MDHEN and CDR2 is SYDVKM. CDR3 length equals 14 residues. With V trimmed by 5 bases and J by 3 bases, 3 bases remained unmatched. CDR3 DNA sequence: TGTGCCAGCAGTCGACTAGCGGGCGAAGAGACCCAGTACTTC. This encodes CASSRLAGEETQYF.